Shown below are 22 T cell receptor beta chains from a single sample sequenced in a study of T cell responses to AZD1222 COVID-19 vaccine. Repertoires were generated with immunoSEQ multiplex PCR, while TCRdb's copy carries only in-frame clones and drops some. The sample carries over 100,000 clones, more than 70% recorded once. The specimen was peripheral blood, collected on day 0 of AZD1222 vaccination. These receptors originate from an adult in good health.

V usage is TRBV6-4 and J usage is TRBJ2-2, with unresolved D. From germline, CDR1 is MRHNA and CDR2 SNTAGT. This CDR3 spans 15 amino acids. Trimming cost V 2 bases and J 0 bases, with 7 bases left between them. In DNA, the CDR3 is TGTGCCAGCAGTGACAGAGAAACGAACACCGGGGAGCTGTTTTTT. This translates into CASSDRETNTGELFF.

The J gene is TRBJ1-2, the V gene TRBV9; weak D call: TRBD1 (5 bases). The CDR3 length is 15 residues. The V end was cut by 0 bases, the J end by 0 bases, with 9 bases between. The germline V gene has CDR1 SGDLS and CDR2 YYNGEE. The CDR3 reads CASSVGGATNYGYTF. The CDR3 DNA reads as TGTGCCAGCAGCGTAGGTGGGGCCACTAACTATGGCTACACCTTC.

Here the CDR3 reads CASSPPSTEAFF. CDR3 nucleotides: TGTGCCAGCAGTCCGCCGAGCACTGAAGCTTTCTTT. V usage is TRBV27 and J usage is TRBJ1-1; D not certain. The CDR3 is 12 residues long. With 5 bases removed from V and 4 bases from J, the gap between germline ends came to 8 bases. Germline CDR1 reads MNHEY; CDR2 reads SMNVEV (reference sequence).

This clone was detected only once. This sequence joins TRBV19 and TRBJ1-2; 7 bases match TRBD1. V lost 3 bases to trimming and J lost 11 bases; unmatched junction nucleotides: 9. The CDR3 length is 13 residues. CDR1 is LNHDA and CDR2 is SQIVND in the germline V gene (reference sequence). CDR3 DNA: TGTGCCAGTAGTATCCCGACAGGGACGGAATACACCTTC. Its translation is CASSIPTGTEYTF.

This chain uses TRBV10-3 with TRBJ2-7, with 12 bases identical to TRBD2. In germline, CDR1 is ENHRY, CDR2 SYGVKD. This CDR3 has 15 residues. The V segment lost 0 bases and the J segment 4 bases; nucleotides outside the gene matches: 1. CDR3 loop: CAISESGTSGYEQYF. As DNA, the CDR3 is TGTGCCATCAGTGAGTCAGGGACTAGCGGGTACGAGCAGTACTTC.

The chain combines TRBV14 with TRBJ2-3, with D uncertain. CDR1 is SGHDN and CDR2 is FVKESK in the germline V gene. This CDR3 comprises 12 residues. The V end was cut by 1 base, the J end by 10 bases, with 9 bases between. The CDR3 DNA is TGTGCCAGCAGCCAAGCAGGCACGGCGCAGTATTTT. Amino acid sequence: CASSQAGTAQYF.

J is TRBJ2-1 and V is TRBV5-5; D uncertain. The CDR3 runs 12 residues. Germline V gene lookup returns CDR1 SGHKS and CDR2 YYEKEE (reference sequence). The V and J ends lost 3 bases and 10 bases respectively, with 11 bases between them. The CDR3 protein is CASSSFLREQFF. Written as DNA, the CDR3 is TGTGCCAGCAGCTCCTTTCTCAGGGAGCAGTTCTTC.

This chain uses TRBV6-1 with TRBJ2-3, with 11 bases fitting TRBD2. The V segment lost 4 bases and the J segment 6 bases; nucleotides outside the gene matches: 9. In germline, CDR1 is MNHNS, CDR2 SASEGT. CDR3 size: 16 residues. This chain's CDR3 is CASSVGTSGRGDTQYF. CDR3 DNA: TGTGCCAGCAGTGTAGGGACTAGCGGTCGAGGGGATACGCAGTATTTT.

This clone was found a few times. The chain joins TRBV11-3 to TRBJ2-1, with TRBD2 identical over 7 bases. Germline lookup yields CDR1 SGHNT and CDR2 YENEEA. J lost 5 bases, V lost 5 bases, and 9 bases had no gene match. The length of the CDR3 is 15 residues. For the CDR3, the DNA is TGTGCCAGCAGCCCCCTAATGGGGGGGGACAATGAGCAGTTCTTC. Translated, it gives CASSPLMGGDNEQFF.

This clone was seen a single time. The chain joins TRBV9 to TRBJ1-2; 9 nucleotides agree with TRBD1. The CDR3 contains 15 residues. Trimming at V came to 3 bases and at J to 7 bases, leaving 10 bases not matched to a gene. The germline V gene has CDR1 SGDLS and CDR2 YYNGEE. CDR3 sequence reads: CASSALGQGSSGYTF. The CDR3 DNA reads TGTGCCAGCAGCGCACTAGGACAGGGGTCGAGTGGCTACACCTTC.

The J gene is TRBJ1-4, the V gene TRBV3-1 (or the pseudogene TRBV3-2), with 10 bases fitting TRBD1. This CDR3 comprises 14 residues. V lost 6 bases and J lost 8; bases outside the gene matches: 6. Germline values: CDR1 LGHDT, CDR2 YNNKEL (reference sequence). CDR3 in DNA: TGTGCCAGCAGACGACAGGGGGCACCCGAAAAACTGTTTTTT. It is translated as CASRRQGAPEKLFF.

V gene TRBV6-5 combines with J gene TRBJ1-5; D remains unclear. Germline lookup yields CDR1 MNHEY and CDR2 SVGAGI. The CDR3 covers 14 residues. Trimming took off 4 bases at V and 1 base at J, with 8 bases between the two ends. CDR3 residues: CASSFPESNQPQHF. CDR3 in DNA: TGTGCCAGCAGTTTTCCGGAGAGCAATCAGCCCCAGCATTTT.

The chain is built from TRBV6-5 and TRBJ1-1; 7 bases agree with TRBD1. The V gene end was trimmed by 6 bases and the J gene end by 0 bases; junction bases not matched to a gene: 4. This CDR3 has 14 residues. Per germline, CDR1 MNHEY and CDR2 SVGAGI. The CDR3 spells CASSRQGMNTEAFF. CDR3 coding DNA: TGTGCCAGCAGCCGACAGGGCATGAACACTGAAGCTTTCTTT.

The chain has TRBV5-1 and TRBJ2-1, with TRBD2 matching over 9 bases. Trimming removed 0 bases from V and 1 base from J; junction bases left unmatched: 14. CDR3 length equals 20 residues. Germline CDR1 is SGHRS and CDR2 is YFSETQ. CDR3 residues: CASSLDKGLAGVGSYNEQFF. In nucleotides, the CDR3 is TGCGCCAGCAGCTTGGATAAGGGGTTAGCGGGAGTTGGGTCCTACAATGAGCAGTTCTTC.

This clone has a single count. This chain connects TRBV27 to TRBJ1-5; unclear D gene. The CDR3 runs 15 residues. The germline gives CDR1 MNHEY, CDR2 SMNVEV (reference sequence). Deletions cut 1 base from V and 0 bases from J, with 7 bases between. CDR3: CASSLFRYSNQPQHF. The CDR3 bases are TGTGCCAGCAGTTTATTCCGCTATAGCAATCAGCCCCAGCATTTT.

CDR3 amino acids: CSASSGESNGYTF. The DNA for the CDR3 is TGCAGTGCTAGTTCGGGGGAGTCGAATGGCTACACCTTC. This rearrangement joins TRBV20-1 to TRBJ1-2; possibly TRBD1 for D (5 bases). The CDR3 loop spans 13 amino acids. CDR1 and CDR2 from the germline V gene are DFQATT and SNEGSKA (reference sequence). V was shortened by 3 bases and J by 6 bases, with 14 bases between the two germline ends.

The V and J genes are TRBV7-8 and TRBJ1-1; unclear D gene. V was shortened by 0 bases and J by 1 base, with 6 bases between the two germline ends. Germline lookup yields CDR1 SGHVS and CDR2 FQNEAQ. The CDR3 totals 14 residues. The CDR3 region has the DNA TGTGCCAGCAGCTTAGCGTATAAGAACACTGAAGCTTTCTTT. Protein product: CASSLAYKNTEAFF.

The chain links TRBV6-4 to TRBJ2-2, with 8 bases matching TRBD2. CDR3 size: 17 residues. Germline-derived CDR1 and CDR2 are MRHNA and SNTAGT. Here the CDR3 reads CTSPRGVAGGLIGELFF. CDR3 sequence (DNA): TGTACGTCCCCCCGCGGGGTTGCGGGAGGTTTGATCGGGGAGCTGTTTTTT.

This clone appeared a single time. The chain is built from TRBV28 and TRBJ2-7; possible D gene TRBD2, 5 bases. Trimming took off 5 bases at V and 2 bases at J, with 16 bases between the two ends. Germline V CDR1 and CDR2: MDHEN, SYDVKM. This CDR3 has 15 residues. The DNA for the CDR3 is TGTGCCAGCAGTCCTCTGGGAGCGGTGGCCTACGAGCAGTACTTC. Translated, it gives CASSPLGAVAYEQYF.

The genes are TRBV5-5 and TRBJ2-2; TRBD2 agrees at 11 bases. Per germline, CDR1 SGHKS and CDR2 YYEKEE (reference sequence). The trim removed 0 bases at V and 5 bases at J, leaving 3 bases unmatched. This CDR3 has 16 amino acids. Written as DNA, the CDR3 is TGTGCCAGCAGCTTGGTTCTAGCGGGGGGAACCGGGGAGCTGTTTTTT. It yields the protein CASSLVLAGGTGELFF.

The V and J genes are TRBV11-3 and TRBJ1-2; 10 bases map to TRBD1. Trimming at V came to 7 bases and at J to 4 bases, leaving 9 bases not matched to a gene. Germline lookup yields CDR1 SGHNT and CDR2 YENEEA. There are 15 residues in the CDR3. This CDR3 reads CASKPPGQGSYGYTF. The CDR3 bases are TGTGCCAGCAAACCTCCGGGACAGGGGTCCTATGGCTACACCTTC.

The rearrangement uses TRBV28 and TRBJ1-4; weak D call: TRBD1 (6 bases). V dropped 6 bases and J dropped 8 bases, with 22 bases sitting between them. Germline CDR1 MDHEN, CDR2 SYDVKM. The CDR3 spans 16 residues. Written as DNA, the CDR3 is TGTGCCAGCAGCCCACGGGACACAAGTCGTCGGGAAAAACTGTTTTTT. Translation: CASSPRDTSRREKLFF.